Each of the 31 T cell receptor beta chains below was sequenced from the same sample in a study of blood T cells in healthy people across ages. A sample-barcoded 5' primer and a J-beta primer mix were used in a second PCR of about 7 to 12 cycles. MiXCR, run by TCRdb on the 5' RACE reads, gives a single entry per CDR3 protein. Among about 1,400,000 distinct CDR3 sequences listed, approximately 38% were seen once. Material for sequencing was blood. These receptors were taken from a woman aged 18 to 35 in good health.

In its sample, this clonotype was seen a few times. This chain uses TRBV7-8 with TRBJ2-5; TRBD2 might be the D (5 bases). The J call may not be correct, given that the DNA end is closer to TRBJ2-7. Germline V gives CDR1 SGHVS, CDR2 FQNEAQ. This CDR3 contains 15 residues. Here the CDR3 DNA reads TGTGCCAGCAGCCCGGAAGCCAGACTATTCTACGAGCAGTACTTC. Translation gives CASSPEARLFYEQYF.

This clonotype appeared a few times. The chain has TRBV12-3 or TRBV12-4 and TRBJ2-5; TRBD2 matches 7 bases. This CDR3 comprises 15 residues. V lost 5 bases to trimming and J lost 5 bases; unmatched junction nucleotides: 11. The CDR3 DNA is TGTGCCAGCAGTGTTATTGGGGAGGGAGCGGAGACCCAGTACTTC. Translation gives CASSVIGEGAETQYF.

The gene calls are TRBV10-3 and TRBJ1-5, with D maybe TRBD1 (6 bases). CDR3 length: 16 residues. The germline V gene has CDR1 ENHRY and CDR2 SYGVKD. V was clipped by 1 base and J by 2 bases, with 12 bases between them. Here the CDR3 reads CAISEFPGAGNQPQHF. The CDR3 region has the DNA TGTGCCATCAGTGAGTTCCCAGGGGCGGGCAATCAGCCCCAGCATTTT.

This clonotype was counted many times. The rearrangement links TRBV29-1 to TRBJ2-1; maybe TRBD1 (5 bases). Germline CDR1 is SQVTM and CDR2 is ANQGSEA. There are 10 residues in the CDR3. Trimming removed 4 bases from V and 10 bases from J, with 8 bases in between. DNA of the CDR3: TGCAGCGTTGTGGGGCTAGAGCAGTTCTTC. Amino acids: CSVVGLEQFF.

The rearrangement uses TRBV25-1 and TRBJ1-2; possible D gene TRBD1, 5 bases. Germline-derived CDR1 and CDR2 are MGHDK and SYGVNS. The V gene lost 3 bases and the J gene lost 3 bases, with 8 bases spanning the gap. This CDR3 contains 13 residues. This chain's CDR3 is CASSEGGDYGYTF. CDR3 coding DNA: TGTGCCAGCAGTGAGGGGGGAGACTATGGCTACACCTTC.

The rearrangement uses TRBV20-1 and TRBJ1-1; tentatively, D is TRBD1 (6 bases). The germline gives CDR1 DFQATT, CDR2 SNEGSKA (reference sequence). The CDR3 consists of 14 residues. The germline V and J ends were trimmed by 2 bases and 11 bases, with 21 bases remaining between them. The CDR3 spells CSARSPQGMELAFF. CDR3 DNA sequence: TGCAGTGCTAGATCTCCTCAGGGGATGGAATTGGCTTTCTTT.

This clonotype appeared a few times. This sequence joins TRBV7-2 and TRBJ2-3; D is possibly TRBD2 (5 bases). Germline CDR1 SGHTA, CDR2 FQGNSA. The CDR3 is made up of 14 amino acids. Trimming stripped 6 bases from V and 1 base from J, with 11 bases between. The CDR3, as DNA: TGTGCCAGCAGGGTGGGAGCGGGCACAGATACGCAGTATTTT. It is translated as CASRVGAGTDTQYF.

Only one count was recorded for this clonotype. This chain uses TRBV27 with TRBJ1-2, with D possibly being TRBD1 (5 bases). The CDR3 length is 13 residues. Germline V lookup: CDR1 MNHEY, CDR2 SMNVEV (reference sequence). V lost 4 bases, J lost 4 bases, and 10 bases lay in between. For the CDR3, the DNA is TGTGCCAGCAGTTACGGGGCAAGCTATGGCTACACCTTC. Protein: CASSYGASYGYTF.

V and J are TRBV6-2 or TRBV6-3 and TRBJ2-7; 13 nucleotides agree with TRBD2. Germline assignment: CDR1 MNHEY and CDR2 SVGEGT. The CDR3 runs 16 residues. V shed 5 bases, J shed 2 bases, and the junction held 6 bases outside the gene matches. As DNA, the CDR3 is TGTGCCAGCAGTCGACCCGGGACTAGCGGGGCCTACGAGCAGTACTTC. As protein: CASSRPGTSGAYEQYF.

V is TRBV4-1 and J is TRBJ2-1; 8 nucleotides align to TRBD2. Germline trimming cut 0 bases from V and 3 bases from J; bases unmatched to any gene: 4. This CDR3 region has 16 residues. Germline CDR1 and CDR2: MGHRA and YSYEKL. The chain's CDR3 is CASSQELAAIYNEQFF. For the CDR3, the DNA is TGCGCCAGCAGCCAAGAACTAGCGGCCATCTACAATGAGCAGTTCTTC.

This chain links TRBV5-1 with TRBJ2-1, with a tentative D call TRBD2 (6 bases). The CDR3 is made up of 20 amino acids. The germline CDR1 and CDR2 sequences are SGHRS and YFSETQ. Trimming pared 4 bases from V and 0 bases from J, leaving 26 bases between. The CDR3 here is CASSKLIGSGGVGSYNEQFF. In nucleotides, the CDR3 is TGCGCCAGCAGCAAGCTTATTGGTAGCGGAGGGGTGGGCTCCTACAATGAGCAGTTCTTC. The full variable domain, completed using reference TRBV5-1 and TRBJ2-1, is KAGVTQTPRYLIKTRGQQVTLSCSPISGHRSVSWYQQTPGQGLQFLFEYFSETQRNKGNFPGRFSGRQFSNSRSEMNVSTLELGDSALYLCASSKLIGSGGVGSYNEQFFGPGTRLTVL.

This chain uses TRBV2 with TRBJ2-6; 7 bases line up with TRBD1. Germline V gene lookup returns CDR1 SNHLY and CDR2 FYNNEI. The CDR3 sequence is 16 residues long. V lost 3 bases to trimming and J lost 2 bases; unmatched junction nucleotides: 4. CDR3 protein: CASSDLTGPGANVLTF. The CDR3, as DNA: TGTGCCAGCAGTGATCTGACAGGGCCTGGGGCCAACGTCCTGACTTTC.

The genes are TRBV2 and TRBJ2-5; weak D call: TRBD2 (6 bases). Gene TRBJ2-7 matches the end of the DNA better, so the J call may be wrong. This CDR3 has 12 amino acids. The V gene's germline CDR1 is SNHLY and CDR2 FYNNEI. The CDR3 coding sequence is TGTGCCAGCGATGCGGGATTCTACGAGCAGTACTTC. It is translated as CASDAGFYEQYF.

This clonotype came up many times. The genes are TRBV9 and TRBJ2-3, with D perhaps being TRBD1 or TRBD2 (7 bases each). The germline CDR1 and CDR2 sequences are SGDLS and YYNGEE. The V end lost 3 bases, the J end lost 6 bases, and 14 bases lay between the germline ends. This CDR3 spans 14 amino acids. CDR3 protein: CASSDRGGPDTQYF. DNA of the CDR3: TGTGCCAGCAGCGACAGGGGAGGGCCCGATACGCAGTATTTT.

A remark on this clonotype: A much bigger clone sits one base away, suggesting this may be a read error. The V call is TRBV7-9, the J call TRBJ2-1, with TRBD2 matching 9 bases. The CDR3 totals 16 residues. CDR1 is SEHNR, CDR2 FQNEAQ, per germline (reference sequence). The CDR3 loop is CASSLALAGSGNVQFF. CDR3 nucleotides: TGTGCCAGCAGCTTAGCTCTAGCGGGATCGGGGAATGTGCAGTTCTTC.

The rearrangement uses TRBV9 and TRBJ2-4, with a possible D match to TRBD2 (5 bases). The end of the DNA is better explained by TRBJ2-7, so the J call may be wrong. The CDR3 contains 13 residues. Germline CDR1 SGDLS, CDR2 YYNGEE. CDR3 in amino acids: CASSVGIAYEQYF. The CDR3 DNA reads as TGTGCCAGCAGCGTCGGGATAGCCTACGAGCAGTACTTC.

This clonotype came up a few times. The CDR3 nucleotides are TGTGCCAGCAGCTGGGAACAGGGGGTTAATGAAAAACTGTTTTTT. This codes for CASSWEQGVNEKLFF. The gene calls are TRBV7-8 and TRBJ1-4; 8 bases match TRBD1. There are 15 residues in the CDR3. Germline V gene data show CDR1 as SGHVS and CDR2 as FQNEAQ. V lost 4 bases and J lost 4; bases outside the gene matches: 5.

This chain uses TRBV10-1 with TRBJ1-2; D is uncertain. Trimming removed 0 bases from V and 3 bases from J, with 11 bases in between. Germline V CDR1 and CDR2: WNHNN, SYGVQD (reference sequence). The CDR3 is made up of 15 amino acids. CDR3 coding DNA: TGCGCCAGCAGTGAGTCTGGCAGCTCATACTATGGCTACACCTTC. Amino acids: CASSESGSSYYGYTF.

The gene calls are TRBV7-2 and TRBJ2-5; perhaps TRBD1 as D (6 bases). V gave up 1 base and J gave up 9 bases, with 12 bases separating them. This CDR3 spans 13 amino acids. Germline V gene lookup returns CDR1 SGHTA and CDR2 FQGNSA. The CDR3 spells CASSLDRVGPQYF. As DNA, the CDR3 is TGTGCCAGCAGCTTAGACAGGGTCGGCCCCCAGTACTTC.

The rearrangement joins TRBV6-1 to TRBJ2-1; D may correspond to TRBD1 or TRBD2 (6 bases each). Germline lookup yields CDR1 MNHNS and CDR2 SASEGT. This CDR3 spans 16 amino acids. The ends were cut back, 6 bases at V and 4 bases at J, with 19 bases in the middle. CDR3 bases: TGTGCCAGCAGGGCGACAGGAGGGGGGCTTTACAATGAGCAGTTCTTC. Protein sequence: CASRATGGGLYNEQFF.

This clonotype was seen a handful of times. The chain joins TRBV10-3 to TRBJ2-3, with D uncertain. This CDR3 contains 13 residues. V lost 3 bases and J lost 4, with 8 bases in between. CDR1 and CDR2 (germline): ENHRY, SYGVKD. The CDR3 reads CAISDLEADTQYF. CDR3 DNA: TGTGCCATCAGTGACCTCGAGGCAGATACGCAGTATTTT.

This clonotype was recorded a few times. The rearrangement links TRBV27 to TRBJ2-7; 11 positions match TRBD2. V was pared by 3 bases and J by 2 bases, with 12 bases of the junction left unmatched. Germline CDR1 and CDR2: MNHEY and SMNVEV (reference sequence). The CDR3 is 18 amino acids. CDR3 protein: CASSLGVVAGGVAYEQYF. The CDR3 DNA reads TGTGCCAGCAGTTTGGGAGTGGTAGCGGGAGGGGTCGCCTACGAGCAGTACTTC.

This chain links TRBV14 with TRBJ1-4, with D hard to call. CDR1 and CDR2 (germline): SGHDN, FVKESK. There are 15 residues in the CDR3. V was shortened by 4 bases and J by 6 bases, with 15 bases between the two germline ends. CDR3 sequence (DNA): TGTGCCAGCAGCCCTCAACCTGGGAGCTATGAAAAACTGTTTTTT. Its translation is CASSPQPGSYEKLFF. The full variable domain, completed using reference TRBV14 and TRBJ1-4, is EAGVTQFPSHSVIEKGQTVTLRCDPISGHDNLYWYRRVMGKEIKFLLHFVKESKQDESGMPNNRFLAERTGGTYSTLKVQPAELEDSGVYFCASSPQPGSYEKLFFGSGTQLSVL.

The chain links TRBV12-3 or TRBV12-4 to TRBJ2-5; 7 bases are shared with TRBD1. The CDR3 runs 13 residues. Trimming at V came to 5 bases and at J to 5 bases, leaving 5 bases not matched to a gene. This CDR3 reads CASSAIQGETQYF. The CDR3 nucleotides are TGTGCCAGCAGTGCGATACAGGGGGAGACCCAGTACTTC.

Of note for this clonotype: A much larger clone differs by one base, so this may be a read error. V is TRBV29-1 and J is TRBJ2-7; 8 positions agree with TRBD1. Looked up from germline, CDR1 is SQVTM and CDR2 is ANQGSEA. The CDR3 extends over 14 amino acids. The chain's CDR3 is CGVKGGTGGYEQYF. In DNA form, the CDR3 reads TGCGGCGTCAAAGGGGGGACAGGAGGCTACGAGCAGTACTTC.

V is TRBV27 and J is TRBJ2-1; D gene unclear. This CDR3 has 15 residues. Germline CDR1 MNHEY, CDR2 SMNVEV (reference sequence). Trimming shortened V by 4 bases and J by 0 bases, and 10 bases separated the two germline ends. The CDR3 reads CASSSRVSSYNEQFF. CDR3 nucleotide sequence: TGTGCCAGCAGTTCTCGAGTAAGCTCCTACAATGAGCAGTTCTTC.

This chain joins TRBV10-3 and TRBJ2-7; D is unresolved. V dropped 3 bases and J dropped 5 bases, with 11 bases sitting between them. CDR3 length: 13 amino acids. Germline V CDR1 and CDR2: ENHRY, SYGVKD. This CDR3 is CAISDPPPDEQYF. For the CDR3, the DNA is TGTGCCATCAGTGACCCCCCTCCCGACGAGCAGTACTTC.

This chain uses TRBV30 with TRBJ1-4, with D possibly matching TRBD1 (6 bases). V was trimmed by 0 bases and J by 4 bases, leaving 9 bases between them. Germline V gene sequence: CDR1 GTSNPN, CDR2 SVGIG (reference sequence). This CDR3 spans 14 amino acids. The CDR3 region is CAWSVQGGNEKLFF. CDR3 bases: TGTGCCTGGAGTGTACAAGGGGGTAATGAAAAACTGTTTTTT.

The chain recombines TRBV5-1 with TRBJ2-7; 8 bases map to TRBD2. V trimming: 7 bases; J trimming: 0 bases; junction bases outside the gene matches: 9. CDR3 size: 15 residues. Germline V gene sequence: CDR1 SGHRS, CDR2 YFSETQ. The CDR3 coding sequence is TGCGCCAGCCGGACGACTAGCGTGGGCTCCTACGAGCAGTACTTC. Translation: CASRTTSVGSYEQYF.

V gene TRBV25-1 combines with J gene TRBJ1-2, with TRBD1 identical over 7 bases. This CDR3 contains 14 residues. The V gene's germline CDR1 is MGHDK and CDR2 SYGVNS. Trimming cost V 3 bases and J 6 bases; bases outside gene matches: 7. The CDR3 sequence is CASSERGPGDGYTF. CDR3 bases: TGTGCCAGCAGTGAGAGGGGGCCAGGGGATGGCTACACCTTC.

V and J are TRBV6-6 and TRBJ1-2; tentative D call: TRBD1 (5 bases). In germline, CDR1 is MNHNY, CDR2 SVGAGI (reference sequence). CDR3 length: 13 amino acids. V was clipped by 5 bases and J by 7 bases, with 14 bases between them. The DNA for the CDR3 is TGTGCCAGCAGTGACGAAGGGGTTAGTGGCTACACCTTC. It translates to CASSDEGVSGYTF.